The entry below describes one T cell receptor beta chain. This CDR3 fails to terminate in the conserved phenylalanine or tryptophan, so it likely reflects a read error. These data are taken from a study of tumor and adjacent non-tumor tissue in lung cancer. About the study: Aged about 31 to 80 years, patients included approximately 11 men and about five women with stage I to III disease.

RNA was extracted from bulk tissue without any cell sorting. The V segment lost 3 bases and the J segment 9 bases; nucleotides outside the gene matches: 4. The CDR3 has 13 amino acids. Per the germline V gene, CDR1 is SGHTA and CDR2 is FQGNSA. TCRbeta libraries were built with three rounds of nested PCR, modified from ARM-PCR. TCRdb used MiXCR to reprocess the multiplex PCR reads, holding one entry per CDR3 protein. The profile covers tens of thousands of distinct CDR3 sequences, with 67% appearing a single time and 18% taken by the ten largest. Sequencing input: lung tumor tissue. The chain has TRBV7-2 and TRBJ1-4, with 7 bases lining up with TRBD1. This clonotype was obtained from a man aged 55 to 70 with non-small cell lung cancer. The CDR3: CASSFGQEQKLFL. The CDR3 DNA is TGTGCCAGCAGCTTTGGACAGGAACAAAAACTGTTTTTA.